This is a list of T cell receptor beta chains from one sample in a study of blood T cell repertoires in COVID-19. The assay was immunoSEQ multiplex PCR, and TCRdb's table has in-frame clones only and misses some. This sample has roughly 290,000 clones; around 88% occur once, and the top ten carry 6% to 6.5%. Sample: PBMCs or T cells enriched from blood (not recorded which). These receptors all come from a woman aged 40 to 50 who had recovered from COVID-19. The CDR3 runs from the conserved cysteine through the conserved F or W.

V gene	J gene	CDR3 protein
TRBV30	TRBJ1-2	CAWSRGIGYGYTF
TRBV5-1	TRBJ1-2	CASSLDGPGQGARGYTF
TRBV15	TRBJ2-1	CATSRGSSYNEQFF
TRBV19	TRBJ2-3	CATQRESESDTQYF
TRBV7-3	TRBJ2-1	CASSLGQGGYNEQFF
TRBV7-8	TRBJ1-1	CASSFDRGHTEAFF
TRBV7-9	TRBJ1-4	CASSPLLGVGEKLFF
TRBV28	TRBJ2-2	CASSPRAGELFF
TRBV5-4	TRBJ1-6	CASSLRTGNNSPLHF
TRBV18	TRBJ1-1	CASSPRGSSNTEAFF
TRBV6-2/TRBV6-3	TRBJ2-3	CASSDGLADLDTQYF
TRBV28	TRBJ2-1	CASRTTSDQWRHNEQFF
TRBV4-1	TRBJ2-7	CASSARGGTYEQYF